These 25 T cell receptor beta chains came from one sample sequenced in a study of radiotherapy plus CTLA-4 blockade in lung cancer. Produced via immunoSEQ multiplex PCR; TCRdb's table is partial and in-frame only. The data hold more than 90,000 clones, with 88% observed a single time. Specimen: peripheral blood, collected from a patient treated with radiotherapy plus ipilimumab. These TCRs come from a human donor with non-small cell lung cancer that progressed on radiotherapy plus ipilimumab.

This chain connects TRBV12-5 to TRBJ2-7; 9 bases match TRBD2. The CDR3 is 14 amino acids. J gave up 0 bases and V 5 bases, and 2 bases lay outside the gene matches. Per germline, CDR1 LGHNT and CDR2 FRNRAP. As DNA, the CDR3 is TGTGCTAGTGGTCCTAGCGGGACCTCCTACGAGCAGTACTTC. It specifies CASGPSGTSYEQYF.

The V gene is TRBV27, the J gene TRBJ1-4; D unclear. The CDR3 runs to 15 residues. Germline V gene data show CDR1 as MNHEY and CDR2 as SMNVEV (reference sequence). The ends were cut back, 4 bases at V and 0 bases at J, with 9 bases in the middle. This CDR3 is CASSSRTATNEKLFF. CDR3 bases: TGTGCCAGCAGTTCCCGCACCGCAACTAATGAAAAACTGTTTTTT. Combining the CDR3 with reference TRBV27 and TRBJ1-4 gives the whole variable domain EAQVTQNPRYLITVTGKKLTVTCSQNMNHEYMSWYRQDPGLGLRQIYYSMNVEVTDKGDVPEGYKVSRKEKRNFPLILESPSPNQTSLYFCASSSRTATNEKLFFGSGTQLSVL.

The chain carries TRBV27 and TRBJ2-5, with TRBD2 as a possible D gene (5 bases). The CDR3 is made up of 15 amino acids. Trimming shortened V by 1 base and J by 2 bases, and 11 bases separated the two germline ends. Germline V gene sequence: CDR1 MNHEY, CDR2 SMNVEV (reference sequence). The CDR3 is CASSLYLDSQETQYF. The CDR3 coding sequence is TGTGCCAGCAGTTTATATCTGGACTCACAAGAGACCCAGTACTTC.

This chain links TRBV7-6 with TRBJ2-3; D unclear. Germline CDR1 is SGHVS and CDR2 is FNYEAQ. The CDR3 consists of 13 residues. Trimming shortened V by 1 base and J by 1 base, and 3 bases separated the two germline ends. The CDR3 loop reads CASSLGGTDTQYF. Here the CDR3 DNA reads TGTGCCAGCAGCTTAGGCGGCACAGATACGCAGTATTTT.

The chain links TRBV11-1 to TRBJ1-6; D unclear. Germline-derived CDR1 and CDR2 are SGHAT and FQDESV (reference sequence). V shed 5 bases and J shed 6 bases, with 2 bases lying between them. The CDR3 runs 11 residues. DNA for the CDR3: TGTGCCAGCAGCATTAATTCACCCCTCCACTTT. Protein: CASSINSPLHF. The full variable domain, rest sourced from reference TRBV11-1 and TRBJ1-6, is EAEVAQSPRYKITEKSQAVAFWCDPISGHATLYWYRQILGQGPELLVQFQDESVVDDSQLPKDRFSAERLKGVDSTLKIQPAELGDSAMYLCASSINSPLHFGNGTRLTVT.

The DNA for the CDR3 is TGTGCCAGCAGTGAAACGGGCAGCACAGATACGCAGTATTTT. Protein: CASSETGSTDTQYF. The chain joins TRBV2 to TRBJ2-3; D is unresolved. The CDR3 runs to 14 residues. In germline, CDR1 is SNHLY, CDR2 FYNNEI. Trimming took off 2 bases at V and 0 bases at J, with 6 bases between the two ends.

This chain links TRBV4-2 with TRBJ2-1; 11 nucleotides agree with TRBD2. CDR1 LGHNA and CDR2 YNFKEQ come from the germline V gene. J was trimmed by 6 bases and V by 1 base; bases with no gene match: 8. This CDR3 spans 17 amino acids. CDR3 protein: CASSQAPTSGNGNEQFF. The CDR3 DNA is TGTGCCAGCAGCCAAGCCCCGACTAGCGGGAACGGCAATGAGCAGTTCTTC.

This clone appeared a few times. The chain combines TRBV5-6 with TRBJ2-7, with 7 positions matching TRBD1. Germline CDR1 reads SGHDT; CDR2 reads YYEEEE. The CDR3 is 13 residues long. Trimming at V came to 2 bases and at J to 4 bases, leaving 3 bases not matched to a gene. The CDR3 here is CASSFGTVYEQYF. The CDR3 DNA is TGTGCCAGCAGCTTCGGGACAGTTTACGAGCAGTACTTC.

CDR3 residues: CASSALSGSAYEQYF. CDR3 sequence (DNA): TGTGCCAGCAGCGCCCTTAGCGGGAGCGCCTACGAGCAGTACTTC. This chain links TRBV9 with TRBJ2-7, with 9 bases matching TRBD2. The germline V gene encodes CDR1 SGDLS and CDR2 YYNGEE. V lost 3 bases and J lost 2; bases outside the gene matches: 6. CDR3 length: 15 residues.

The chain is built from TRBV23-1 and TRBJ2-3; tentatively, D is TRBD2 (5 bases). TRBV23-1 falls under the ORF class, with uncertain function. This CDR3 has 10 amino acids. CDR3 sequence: CAKRAGEQYF. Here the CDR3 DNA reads TGCGCGAAACGGGCGGGTGAGCAGTATTTT.

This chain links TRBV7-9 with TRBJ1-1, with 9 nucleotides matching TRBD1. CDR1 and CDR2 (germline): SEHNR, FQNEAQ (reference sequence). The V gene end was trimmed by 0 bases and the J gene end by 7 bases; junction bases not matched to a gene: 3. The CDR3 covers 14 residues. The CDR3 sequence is CASSLAGQGLEAFF. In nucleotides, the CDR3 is TGTGCCAGCAGCTTAGCCGGACAGGGGCTTGAAGCTTTCTTT.

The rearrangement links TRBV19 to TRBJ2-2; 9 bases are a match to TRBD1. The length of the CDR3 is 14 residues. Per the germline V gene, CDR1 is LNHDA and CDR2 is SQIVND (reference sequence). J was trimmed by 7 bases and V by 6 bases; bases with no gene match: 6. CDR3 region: CASRGQGKIGELFF. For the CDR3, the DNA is TGTGCCAGTAGAGGACAGGGGAAAATCGGGGAGCTGTTTTTT.

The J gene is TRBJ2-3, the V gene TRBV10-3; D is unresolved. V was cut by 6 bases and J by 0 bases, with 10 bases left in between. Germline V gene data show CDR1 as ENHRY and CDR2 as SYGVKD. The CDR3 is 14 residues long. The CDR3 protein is CAIRSSASTDTQYF. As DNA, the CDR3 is TGTGCCATCAGGTCCAGTGCTAGCACAGATACGCAGTATTTT.

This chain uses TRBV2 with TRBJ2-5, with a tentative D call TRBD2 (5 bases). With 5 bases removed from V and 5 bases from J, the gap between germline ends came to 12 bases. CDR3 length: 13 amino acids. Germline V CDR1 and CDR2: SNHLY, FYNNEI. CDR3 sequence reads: CASSPTRRETQYF. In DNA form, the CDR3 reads TGTGCCAGCAGTCCTACTAGGAGGGAGACCCAGTACTTC.

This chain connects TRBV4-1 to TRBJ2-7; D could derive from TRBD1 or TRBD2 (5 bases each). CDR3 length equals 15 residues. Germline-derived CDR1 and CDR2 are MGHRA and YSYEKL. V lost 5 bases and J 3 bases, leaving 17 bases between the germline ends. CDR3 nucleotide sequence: TGCGCCAGCAGCTCCCGGGACGGGACCTTCTACGAGCAGTACTTC. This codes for CASSSRDGTFYEQYF.

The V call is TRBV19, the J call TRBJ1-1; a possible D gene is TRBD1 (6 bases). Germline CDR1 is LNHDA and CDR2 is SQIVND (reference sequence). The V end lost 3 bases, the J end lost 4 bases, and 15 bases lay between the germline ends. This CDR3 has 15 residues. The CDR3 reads CASSIVAGAGTEAFF. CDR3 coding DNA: TGTGCCAGTAGTATCGTGGCGGGGGCTGGCACTGAAGCTTTCTTT.

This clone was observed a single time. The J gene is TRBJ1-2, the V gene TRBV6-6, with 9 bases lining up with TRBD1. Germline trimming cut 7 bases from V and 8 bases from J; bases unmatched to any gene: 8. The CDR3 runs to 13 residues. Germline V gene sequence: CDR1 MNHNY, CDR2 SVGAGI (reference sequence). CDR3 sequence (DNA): TGTGCCAGCATACGACAGGGGGAGGAAGGCTACACCTTC. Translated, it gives CASIRQGEEGYTF.

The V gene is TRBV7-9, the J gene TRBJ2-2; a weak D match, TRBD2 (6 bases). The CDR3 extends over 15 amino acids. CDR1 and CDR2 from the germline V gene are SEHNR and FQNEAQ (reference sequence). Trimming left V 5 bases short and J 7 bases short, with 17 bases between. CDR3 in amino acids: CASSTREGRHGELFF. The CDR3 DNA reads TGTGCCAGCAGCACTCGTGAAGGGAGGCACGGGGAGCTGTTTTTT. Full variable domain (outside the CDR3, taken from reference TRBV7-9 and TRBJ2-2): DTGVSQNPRHKITKRGQNVTFRCDPISEHNRLYWYRQTLGQGPEFLTYFQNEAQLEKSRLLSDRFSAERPKGSFSTLEIQRTEQGDSAMYLCASSTREGRHGELFFGEGSRLTVL.

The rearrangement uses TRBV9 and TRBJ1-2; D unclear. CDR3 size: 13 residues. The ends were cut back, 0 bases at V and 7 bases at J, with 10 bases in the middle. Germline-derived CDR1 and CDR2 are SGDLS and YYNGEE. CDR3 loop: CASSVAENLGYTF. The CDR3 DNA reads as TGTGCCAGCAGCGTAGCTGAAAATCTTGGCTACACCTTC.

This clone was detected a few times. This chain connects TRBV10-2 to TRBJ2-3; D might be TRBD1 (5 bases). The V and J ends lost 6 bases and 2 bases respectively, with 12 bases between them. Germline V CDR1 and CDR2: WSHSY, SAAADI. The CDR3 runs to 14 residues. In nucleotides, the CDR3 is TGCGCCAGCAGGGACATAGTCAACACAGATACGCAGTATTTT. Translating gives CASRDIVNTDTQYF.

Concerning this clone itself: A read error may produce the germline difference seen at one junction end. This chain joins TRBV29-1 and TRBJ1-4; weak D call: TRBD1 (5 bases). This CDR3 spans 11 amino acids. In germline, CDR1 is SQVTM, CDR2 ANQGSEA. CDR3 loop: CSVEGRDGRIF. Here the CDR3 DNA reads TGCAGCGTTGAGGGGAGGGACGGGCGGATTTTT.

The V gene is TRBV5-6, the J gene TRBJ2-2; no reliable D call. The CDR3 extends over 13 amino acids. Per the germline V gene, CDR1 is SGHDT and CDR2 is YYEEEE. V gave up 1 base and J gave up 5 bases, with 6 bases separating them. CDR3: CASSLFGTGELFF. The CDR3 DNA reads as TGTGCCAGCAGCTTGTTTGGAACCGGGGAGCTGTTTTTT. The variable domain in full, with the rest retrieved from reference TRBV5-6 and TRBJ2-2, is DAGVTQSPTHLIKTRGQQVTLRCSPKSGHDTVSWYQQALGQGPQFIFQYYEEEERQRGNFPDRFSGHQFPNYSSELNVNALLLGDSALYLCASSLFGTGELFFGEGSRLTVL.

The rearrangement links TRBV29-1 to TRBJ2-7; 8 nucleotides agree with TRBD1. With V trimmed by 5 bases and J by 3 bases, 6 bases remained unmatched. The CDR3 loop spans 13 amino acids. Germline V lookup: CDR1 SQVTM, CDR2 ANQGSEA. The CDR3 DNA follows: TGCAGCGTTAGCGACAGGGGATTCTACGAGCAGTACTTC. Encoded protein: CSVSDRGFYEQYF.

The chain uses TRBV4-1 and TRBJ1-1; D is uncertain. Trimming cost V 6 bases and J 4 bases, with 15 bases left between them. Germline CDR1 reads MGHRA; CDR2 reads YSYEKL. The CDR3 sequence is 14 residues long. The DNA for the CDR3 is TGCGCCAGCAGACCCCCTGGGGATGGCACTGAAGCTTTCTTT. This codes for CASRPPGDGTEAFF.

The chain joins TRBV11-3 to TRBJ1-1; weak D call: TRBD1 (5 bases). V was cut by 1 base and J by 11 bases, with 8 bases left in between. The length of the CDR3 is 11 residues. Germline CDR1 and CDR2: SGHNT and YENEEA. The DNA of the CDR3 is TGTGCCAGCAGCTTAGGGGGGAAGGCTTTCTTT. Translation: CASSLGGKAFF. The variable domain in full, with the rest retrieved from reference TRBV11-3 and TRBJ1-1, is EAGVVQSPRYKIIEKKQPVAFWCNPISGHNTLYWYLQNLGQGPELLIRYENEEAVDDSQLPKDRFSAERLKGVDSTLKIQPAELGDSAVYLCASSLGGKAFFGQGTRLTVV.